Described below is a single T cell receptor (beta chain) sequence and its context. The target antigen is unknown. Trimming at V came to 0 bases and at J to 6 bases, leaving 7 bases not matched to a gene. The germline gives CDR1 LNHNV, CDR2 YYDKDF (reference sequence). The CDR3 length is 15 residues. The data originate from a study of cytomegalovirus exposure and HLA in healthy donors. Study-wide findings and caveats: The classifier was said to identify cytomegalovirus status with high specificity and sensitivity.

The PCR was carried out with 60 Vbeta primers and 13 Jbeta primers. Using immunoSEQ multiplex PCR, the repertoire was profiled, and TCRdb retains in-frame clones only, with some absent. The data hold 150,000 or so clones, with roughly 87% observed a single time. This sequence joins TRBV15 and TRBJ2-5; 7 bases are shared with TRBD1. The source of this sequence is a man aged 25 to 40 in good health and CMV-seropositive. Sequenced material: PBMCs. This chain's CDR3 is CATSRDRGQRQTQYF. CDR3 nucleotides: TGTGCCACCAGCAGAGATCGGGGACAGCGGCAGACCCAGTACTTC. Supplemented by reference TRBV15 and TRBJ2-5, the full variable domain reads DAMVIQNPRYQVTQFGKPVTLSCSQTLNHNVMYWYQQKSSQAPKLLFHYYDKDFNNEADTPDNFQSRRPNTSFCFLDIRSPGLGDTAMYLCATSRDRGQRQTQYFGPGTRLLVL.